This T cell receptor (beta chain) was observed in a study of T cells in Graves' hyperthyroidism and ophthalmopathy. Study-level points and caveats: In the blood, most expanded thyroid clonotypes above 0.001 appeared as well. The model's output predicted ophthalmopathy at a median of around 6.9 months prior to onset.

The diagnostic basis comprised clinical symptoms, serum thyroxine and TRAb, thyroid ultrasound and orbital computed tomography. This CDR3 region has 14 residues. The germline V gene has CDR1 ENHRY and CDR2 SYGVKD. Between the trimmed V and J ends, which lost 3 bases and 3 bases, there was a span of 11 bases. Researchers took RNA transcripts and amplified the TCR beta CDR3 regions from them. Initially, a first-round RT-PCR of the TCR CDR3 employed the HTBI primer set. One entry per CDR3 protein, called by TCRdb with MiXCR from the multiplex PCR reads. The sample yields hundreds of thousands of distinct CDR3 sequences, about a sixth seen once. This clonotype was seen more than once but under ten times. Its antigen is not known.

The sample was blood. The sequence came from a woman in her twenties or thirties with Graves' hyperthyroidism. The V call is TRBV10-3, the J call TRBJ2-5; possible D gene TRBD1, 6 bases. As DNA, the CDR3 is TGTGCCATCAGTGAAAGAGGGGGAAAAGAGACCCAGTACTTC. Translation gives CAISERGGKETQYF.